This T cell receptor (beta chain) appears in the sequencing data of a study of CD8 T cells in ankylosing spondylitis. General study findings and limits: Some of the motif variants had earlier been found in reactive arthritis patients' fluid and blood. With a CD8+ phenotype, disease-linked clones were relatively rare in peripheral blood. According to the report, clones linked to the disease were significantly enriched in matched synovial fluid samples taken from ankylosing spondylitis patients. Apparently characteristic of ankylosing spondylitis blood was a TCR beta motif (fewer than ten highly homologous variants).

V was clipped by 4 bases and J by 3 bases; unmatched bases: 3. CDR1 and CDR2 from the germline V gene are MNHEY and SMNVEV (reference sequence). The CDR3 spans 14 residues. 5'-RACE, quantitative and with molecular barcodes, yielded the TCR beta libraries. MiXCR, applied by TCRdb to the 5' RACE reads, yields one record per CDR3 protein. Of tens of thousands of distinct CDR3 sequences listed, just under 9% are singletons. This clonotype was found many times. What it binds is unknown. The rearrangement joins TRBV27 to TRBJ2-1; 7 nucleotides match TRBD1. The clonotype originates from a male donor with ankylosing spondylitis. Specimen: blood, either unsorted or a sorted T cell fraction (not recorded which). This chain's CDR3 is CASSYGTDYNEQFF. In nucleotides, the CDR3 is TGTGCCAGCAGTTACGGGACAGACTACAATGAGCAGTTCTTC.